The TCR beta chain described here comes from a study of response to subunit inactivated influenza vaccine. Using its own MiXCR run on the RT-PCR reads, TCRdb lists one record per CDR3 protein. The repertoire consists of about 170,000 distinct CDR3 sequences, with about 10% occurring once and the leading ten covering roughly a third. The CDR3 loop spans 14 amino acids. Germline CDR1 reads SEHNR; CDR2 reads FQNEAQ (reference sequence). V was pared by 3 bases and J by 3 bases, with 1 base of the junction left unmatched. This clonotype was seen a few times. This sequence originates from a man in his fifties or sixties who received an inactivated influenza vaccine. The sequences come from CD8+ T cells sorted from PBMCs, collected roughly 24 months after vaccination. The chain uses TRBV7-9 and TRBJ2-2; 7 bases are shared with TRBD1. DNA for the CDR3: TGTGCCAGCAGCTTGGGACAGCACACCGGGGAGCTGTTTTTT. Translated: CASSLGQHTGELFF. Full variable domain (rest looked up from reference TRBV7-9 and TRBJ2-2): DTGVSQNPRHKITKRGQNVTFRCDPISEHNRLYWYRQTLGQGPEFLTYFQNEAQLEKSRLLSDRFSAERPKGSFSTLEIQRTEQGDSAMYLCASSLGQHTGELFFGEGSRLTVL.